This entry concerns a single T cell receptor (beta chain). The sample belongs to a study of blood T cell repertoires in COVID-19. At the level of the study: PBMCs, B-cell-depleted T cells, or T cells provided the cDNA or gDNA that made up the material.

Everyone who took part was roughly 18 to 95 years old, and they came from 24 US areas. In assigning cohorts, the study relied on participant-reported clinical history. Recovery among Cohort 3 donors was established by two negative PCRs, clearance, or symptom resolution. The CDR3 is made up of 12 amino acids. Germline loops: CDR1 LNHDA, CDR2 SQIVND (reference sequence). V lost 8 bases to trimming and J lost 5 bases, with 12 bases between them. Only in-frame clones appear in the TCRdb table, and some are missing; sequencing was by immunoSEQ multiplex PCR. This table holds just over 300,000 clones, roughly 87% found once.

This chain joins TRBV19 and TRBJ2-5; D is perhaps TRBD2 (7 bases). The TCR sequence derives from a woman under 30 who had recovered from COVID-19. What was sequenced was PBMCs or T cells enriched from blood (not recorded which). CDR3 sequence reads: CASRGAGETQYF. The CDR3 DNA reads TGTGCCAGTCGGGGGGCAGGGGAGACCCAGTACTTC.